This TCR beta chain was captured by sequencing in a study of CD8 T cells in Susac syndrome. Trimming cost V 1 base and J 1 base; bases outside gene matches: 3. CDR1 is KGHDR, CDR2 SFDVKD, per germline. The CDR3 has 16 amino acids. An input of roughly 0.45 to 1 ug of RNA was subjected to reverse transcription using random hexamers. TCRdb reanalysed the immunoSEQ multiplex PCR reads using MiXCR and keeps one entry per CDR3 protein. Of 200,000 to 250,000 distinct CDR3 sequences in the sample, around 90% are singletons; the top ten hold approximately 0.13%. TEMRA cells were FACS-enriched, unlike CD8+ and CD4+ T cells, which were negatively isolated. This clonotype has just one count.

This rearrangement joins TRBV24-1 to TRBJ1-5; 7 bases line up with TRBD1. The sequenced material came from CD8+ T cells from PBMCs. The sequence derives from a human donor with multiple sclerosis. The CDR3 DNA reads TGTGCCACCAGTGATTTAAGGGACAGAAGCAATCAGCCCCAGCATTTT. Residues: CATSDLRDRSNQPQHF.